The clone carrying this TCR beta chain showed up many times. TCRdb reprocessed the PCR reads via MiXCR. In the table there are over 25,000 clones, 18% of which are singletons. The data belong to a study of metastatic and nonmetastatic thyroid tumors. The germline CDR1 and CDR2 sequences are SGHNT and YYREEE (reference sequence). CDR3 length: 13 amino acids. Trimming cost V 1 base and J 3 bases, with 7 bases left between them. Until they underwent thyroid surgery, no patient had received any treatment. The TCR comes from a female donor with papillary thyroid cancer or a benign thyroid nodule (not recorded which). Some clones in this sample may be carry-over from other donors' samples. The chain recombines TRBV5-4 with TRBJ1-1, with D possibly being TRBD1 (5 bases). The specimen was blood. The CDR3 reads CASSLSRDTEAFF. CDR3 DNA sequence: TGTGCCAGCAGCTTGAGCAGGGACACTGAAGCTTTCTTT.